This T cell receptor beta chain derives from a study of shared clonotypes between healthy human individuals. Donors, healthy HIV-negative adults, lacked recent acute infections or vaccinations. Study conclusions and caveats: Shared clonotypes: approximately 4.5% naive CD4, around 3.4% naive CD8, about 2.5% memory CD4, approximately 0.41% memory CD8. Researchers sampled blood only, noting tissue repertoires likely differ.

In replicate PCRs of sorted subsets, roughly 190 ng DNA, 29,000 or so T cell genomes, was used. Method: immunoSEQ multiplex PCR; TCRdb's copy keeps in-frame clones and lacks some. The profile shows over a million clones, around 74% of them singletons. After removal of 6 bases from V and 9 bases from J, the junction contained 9 bases not matched to a gene. Germline lookup yields CDR1 LGHNA and CDR2 YSLEER. The CDR3 loop spans 15 amino acids. This clone was counted once. Its antigen is unknown. This clonotype was sampled from a man younger than 30 in good health. The gene calls are TRBV4-3 and TRBJ2-1; 12 positions match TRBD2. Source material: memory CD4+ T cells sorted from blood. The subset denotes: CD45RA-negative fraction. The CDR3 loop reads CASRELAGGVGEQFF. The DNA of the CDR3 is TGCGCCAGCAGAGAACTAGCGGGGGGCGTGGGTGAGCAGTTCTTC.